The present TCR beta chain was sequenced within a study of read filtering for tumor transcriptome and immune sequencing. Study-level information: Among patients, some 17 were male and 15 or so female, aged roughly 45 to 85 (mean about 66).

This clonotype was counted between two and nine times. Germline CDR1 and CDR2: SGHTA and FQGTGA. The CDR3 runs 17 residues. V lost 4 bases to trimming and J lost 5 bases; unmatched junction nucleotides: 12. This library used roughly 400 ng RNA and molecular barcoded adaptors spanning alpha/delta and beta/gamma chains. In TCRdb, the reads were re-called with MiXCR into one record per CDR3 protein. The repertoire includes 40,000 or so distinct CDR3 sequences, more than 13% of them detected once, and 5.5% to 8% sits in the top ten. This chain joins TRBV7-3 and TRBJ2-2, with 8 bases fitting TRBD2. The material sequenced was a population of CD138-negative cells sorted from bone marrow. The sequence derives from a donor aged 40 or over with multiple myeloma. The CDR3 spells CASSSRQTGGLTGELFF. CDR3 bases: TGTGCCAGCAGCTCCCGTCAGACGGGGGGGCTAACCGGGGAGCTGTTTTTT.